A single sample gave rise to the 18 T cell receptor beta chains below, sequenced in a study of T cell changes during pregnancy in multiple sclerosis. Clones were sequenced by immunoSEQ multiplex PCR, and TCRdb holds only the in-frame ones, with some missing. The sample contains roughly 80,000 clones, 93% of which appear only once. Specimen: peripheral blood, collected in the second trimester of pregnancy. The receptor set was obtained from a female donor with multiple sclerosis, enrolled in a pregnancy study.

V usage is TRBV18 and J usage is TRBJ2-7; weak D call: TRBD1 (5 bases). CDR1 and CDR2 (germline): KGHSH, LQKENI. Trimming removed 0 bases from V and 1 base from J, with 10 bases in between. The CDR3 totals 15 residues. The CDR3 reads CASSPPQDSSYEQYF. CDR3 sequence (DNA): TGTGCCAGCTCACCACCGCAAGACAGTTCCTACGAGCAGTACTTC.

The chain uses TRBV10-3 and TRBJ2-1; 11 bases line up with TRBD2. CDR3 length: 21 amino acids. The germline V gene encodes CDR1 ENHRY and CDR2 SYGVKD. The junction had 20 bases not matched to a gene; V was cut back by 4 bases and J by 3 bases. The CDR3 region is CAISGVHVSGGEQPNYNEQFF. CDR3 DNA: TGTGCCATCAGTGGGGTCCATGTTAGCGGGGGGGAGCAACCCAACTACAATGAGCAGTTCTTC.

The chain uses TRBV7-8 and TRBJ1-3; possible D gene TRBD1, 5 bases. The V end lost 3 bases, the J end lost 4 bases, and 10 bases lay between the germline ends. Germline V CDR1 and CDR2: SGHVS, FQNEAQ. The CDR3 spans 14 residues. The DNA for the CDR3 is TGTGCCAGCAGCTTCCCAGGGCTCGGAAACACCATATATTTT. Its protein is CASSFPGLGNTIYF. Variable domain in full (rest from reference TRBV7-8 and TRBJ1-3): GAGVSQSPRYKVAKRGQDVALRCDPISGHVSLFWYQQALGQGPEFLTYFQNEAQLDKSGLPSDRFFAERPEGSVSTLKIQRTQQEDSAVYLCASSFPGLGNTIYFGEGSWLTVV.

V usage is TRBV5-8 and J usage is TRBJ2-5; perhaps TRBD1 as D (6 bases). The CDR3 sequence is 14 residues long. V was pared by 7 bases and J by 2 bases, with 15 bases between. CDR1 is SGHTS, CDR2 YDEGEE, per germline. The CDR3 bases are TGTGCCAGCTTGACAGGATTAAAACAAGAGACCCAGTACTTC. This translates into CASLTGLKQETQYF.

The table lists this clone with a count of one. The CDR3 sequence: CASSPLAGTGELFF. CDR3 coding DNA: TGTGCCAGCTCACCACTTGCGGGGACCGGGGAGCTGTTTTTT. The chain has TRBV18 and TRBJ2-2; D may be TRBD2 (6 bases). V lost 1 base and J lost 5, with 8 bases in between. CDR3 size: 14 residues. The germline gives CDR1 KGHSH, CDR2 LQKENI.

This chain connects TRBV27 to TRBJ2-7; D is uncertain. The CDR3 consists of 14 residues. CDR1 and CDR2 from the germline V gene are MNHEY and SMNVEV (reference sequence). V was cut by 0 bases and J by 1 base, with 7 bases left in between. As DNA, the CDR3 is TGTGCCAGCAGTTTATCGAGCGATTCCTACGAGCAGTACTTC. It yields the protein CASSLSSDSYEQYF.

V gene TRBV7-9 combines with J gene TRBJ2-7; the match to TRBD2 covers 8 bases. With V trimmed by 5 bases and J by 4 bases, 7 bases remained unmatched. Germline V lookup: CDR1 SEHNR, CDR2 FQNEAQ (reference sequence). This CDR3 region has 14 residues. The CDR3 DNA reads TGTGCCAGCAGCCCCTCGGGGGGGCCTTACGAGCAGTACTTC. This encodes CASSPSGGPYEQYF.

In this sample, this clone turned up once. This chain uses TRBV23-1 with TRBJ2-3, with a weak D call TRBD1 (6 bases). TRBV23-1 carries the ORF label, with uncertain function. Trimming removed 6 bases at V and 2 bases at J, with 18 bases between. There are 16 residues in the CDR3. CDR3 amino acids: CASRYWGRILTDTQYF. The CDR3 DNA sequence: TGCGCCAGCAGATACTGGGGGCGGATCCTCACAGATACGCAGTATTTT.

The V gene is TRBV12-5, the J gene TRBJ2-1; D not resolved. The CDR3 consists of 17 residues. Trimming removed 5 bases at V and 0 bases at J, with 17 bases between. CDR1 LGHNT and CDR2 FRNRAP come from the germline V gene. The CDR3 DNA sequence: TGTGCTAGTGGTCGTATGACGGGTGGCAGCTCCTACAATGAGCAGTTCTTC. Its protein is CASGRMTGGSSYNEQFF.

The chain uses TRBV6-1 and TRBJ1-1; D is ambiguous. CDR3 length: 14 residues. V lost 1 base, J lost 1 base, and 7 bases lay in between. Germline CDR1 MNHNS, CDR2 SASEGT. DNA for the CDR3: TGTGCCAGCAGTGAAGGGACTGCGAACACTGAAGCTTTCTTT. Protein: CASSEGTANTEAFF.

This clone was found once. V and J are TRBV7-8 and TRBJ2-7; tentatively, D is TRBD1 (5 bases). Per germline, CDR1 SGHVS and CDR2 FQNEAQ. The CDR3 sequence is 15 residues long. Trimming removed 4 bases at V and 5 bases at J, with 18 bases between. CDR3 protein: CASSSSRGIGNEQYF. The CDR3 region has the DNA TGTGCCAGCAGCTCTTCAAGGGGAATTGGGAACGAGCAGTACTTC.

The chain carries TRBV9 and TRBJ2-1; 9 bases line up with TRBD2. J was trimmed by 8 bases and V by 2 bases; bases with no gene match: 14. The germline V gene has CDR1 SGDLS and CDR2 YYNGEE. CDR3 size: 17 residues. DNA for the CDR3: TGTGCCAGCAGCGTGGCGACTAGCGGAACCCCCTTAGATGAGCAGTTCTTC. Amino acids: CASSVATSGTPLDEQFF.

The J gene is TRBJ2-1, the V gene TRBV6-5; 10 bases are a match to TRBD2. The junction had 3 bases not matched to a gene; V was cut back by 5 bases and J by 2 bases. This CDR3 region has 15 residues. The germline V gene has CDR1 MNHEY and CDR2 SVGAGI. Here the CDR3 reads CASSPSGGAYNEQFF. Here the CDR3 DNA reads TGTGCCAGCAGTCCTAGCGGGGGCGCCTACAATGAGCAGTTCTTC.

The rearrangement links TRBV19 to TRBJ2-3; no reliable D call. V lost 1 base and J lost 0, with 11 bases in between. Germline V lookup: CDR1 LNHDA, CDR2 SQIVND (reference sequence). This CDR3 has 16 residues. The CDR3 spells CASSIATFRSTDTQYF. As DNA, the CDR3 is TGTGCCAGTAGTATAGCAACGTTTCGGAGCACAGATACGCAGTATTTT.

The chain couples TRBV2 to TRBJ1-1; no definite D call. Germline values: CDR1 SNHLY, CDR2 FYNNEI. V was clipped by 6 bases and J by 0 bases, with 11 bases between them. The CDR3 covers 14 residues. The CDR3 sequence is CASREYAMNTEAFF. The CDR3 DNA is TGTGCCAGCAGAGAATACGCGATGAACACTGAAGCTTTCTTT.

This chain links TRBV15 with TRBJ2-7, with TRBD2 matching 11 bases. V lost 3 bases to trimming and J lost 2 bases; unmatched junction nucleotides: 12. CDR3 length: 18 residues. Germline CDR1 is LNHNV and CDR2 is YYDKDF (reference sequence). The chain's CDR3 is CATSSDGTSGGPAYEQYF. The CDR3 DNA sequence: TGTGCCACCAGCAGTGACGGAACTAGCGGGGGCCCAGCCTACGAGCAGTACTTC.

The chain uses TRBV4-1 and TRBJ2-7; 7 nucleotides match TRBD2. There are 17 residues in the CDR3. Germline lookup yields CDR1 MGHRA and CDR2 YSYEKL. Germline trimming cut 1 base from V and 3 bases from J; bases unmatched to any gene: 12. The DNA of the CDR3 is TGCGCCAGCAGCCAAGGTTTCGGACTAGAAGTAGGCTACGAGCAGTACTTC. Its protein product is CASSQGFGLEVGYEQYF.

The chain recombines TRBV6-5 with TRBJ1-2; D is unclear. CDR3 length: 15 amino acids. In germline, CDR1 is MNHEY, CDR2 SVGAGI. Trimming left V 5 bases short and J 8 bases short, with 21 bases between. CDR3 nucleotide sequence: TGTGCCAGCAGTCAACGGTGGCAAGGAGGTGGAGGCTACACCTTC. As protein: CASSQRWQGGGGYTF.